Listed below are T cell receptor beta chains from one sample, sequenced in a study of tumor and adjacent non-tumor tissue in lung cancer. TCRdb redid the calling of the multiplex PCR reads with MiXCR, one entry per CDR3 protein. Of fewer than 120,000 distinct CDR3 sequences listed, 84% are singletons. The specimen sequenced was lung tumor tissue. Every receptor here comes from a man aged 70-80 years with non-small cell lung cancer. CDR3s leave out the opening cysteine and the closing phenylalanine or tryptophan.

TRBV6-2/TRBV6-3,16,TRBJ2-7,ASSSYPSLAGGIYEQY
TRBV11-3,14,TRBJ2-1,ACSLNPTGGRDEQF
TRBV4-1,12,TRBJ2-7,ASSQGGGPEEQY
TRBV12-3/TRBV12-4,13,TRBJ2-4,TSSSTDSSSNIQY
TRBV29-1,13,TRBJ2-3,SANLTSGGADTQY
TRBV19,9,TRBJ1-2,ATASGYGYT
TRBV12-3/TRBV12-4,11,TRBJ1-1,ASSFRVTQEAF
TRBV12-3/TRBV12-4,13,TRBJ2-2,ASSSWTGGMGELF
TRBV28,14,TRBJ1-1,ATTHLLRGLNIEAF
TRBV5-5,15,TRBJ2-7,ASSLVLGSSLTYEQY
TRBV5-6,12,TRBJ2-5,ASSWDFSGETQY
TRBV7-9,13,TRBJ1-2,ASNLEGIGFFGYT
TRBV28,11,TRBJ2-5,ASSFPGRETQY
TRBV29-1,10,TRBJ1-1,GARPGNTEAL